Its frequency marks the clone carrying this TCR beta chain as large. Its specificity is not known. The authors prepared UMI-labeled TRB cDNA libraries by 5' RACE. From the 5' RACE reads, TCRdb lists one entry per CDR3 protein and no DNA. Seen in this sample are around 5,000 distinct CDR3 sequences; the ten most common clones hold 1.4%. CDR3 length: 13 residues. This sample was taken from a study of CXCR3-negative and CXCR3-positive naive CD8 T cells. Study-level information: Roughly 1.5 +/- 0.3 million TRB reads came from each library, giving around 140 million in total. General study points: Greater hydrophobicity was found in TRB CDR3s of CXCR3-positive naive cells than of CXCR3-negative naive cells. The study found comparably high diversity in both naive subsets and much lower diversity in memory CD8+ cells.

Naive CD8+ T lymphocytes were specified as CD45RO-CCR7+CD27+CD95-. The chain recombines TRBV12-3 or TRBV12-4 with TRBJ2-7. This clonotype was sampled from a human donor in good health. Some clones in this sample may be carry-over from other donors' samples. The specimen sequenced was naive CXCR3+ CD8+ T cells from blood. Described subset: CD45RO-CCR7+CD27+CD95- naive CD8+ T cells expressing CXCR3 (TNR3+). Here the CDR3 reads CASSLAQTYEQYF.